This TCR beta chain was sequenced for a study of blood T cells in healthy people across ages (dated by TCRdb to between 2014 and 2016). The study in broad terms: In model experiments, template switching captured about one uniquely barcoded TCR beta cDNA molecule for every two T cells. To track age-related changes in TCR beta repertoire diversity, the study relied on deep sequencing normalized with unique cDNA molecular identifiers. Four age groups were formed from the donors: young (average 16 years), middle-aged (approximately 40), aged (approximately 60) and long-lived (roughly 88). To avoid experimental bias, donors of different ages were distributed randomly across sequencing lanes. The study analyzed two additional independent replicas of 1 million unique cDNA reads from the same blood draw for two donors, one aged 18 to 30 and one aged 80 or older. General study outcomes and caveats: Because the CMV infection status of the donors was unknown, age-related changes in expanded clonotypes may potentially have been confounded. Observed TCR beta diversity per million T cells fell roughly linearly with age, and a significant reduction was already apparent by age about 38. Because profiling used bulk unsorted PBMCs, naive and antigen-experienced compartments could not be compared conclusively. A strong correlation was found between observed TCR beta diversity and the percentage of naive T cells measured by flow cytometry. Estimates of total diversity based on one million sequenced T cells were regarded as lower bounds and as underestimates. Compared with the aged group, the long-lived group had more naive CD4+ T cells, fewer expanded clones and increased TCR diversity, suggesting age selection.

The method was 5' RACE. The sequencer listed for this sample is Illumina HiSeq 2500. The second PCR ran for about 6 to 11 cycles and used a J-beta primer mix along with a sample-barcoded 5' primer. A template-switch 5' adaptor carrying 12 random nucleotides introduced a unique molecular identifier onto each TCR beta cDNA molecule. Each sample yielded at least 2.5 million CDR3-containing paired-end reads. First-strand cDNA synthesis was performed from all RNA using the Mint cDNA synthesis kit, with priming by a TRBC-specific oligonucleotide. Following uracil-DNA glycosylase treatment, all cDNA underwent a first 18-cycle PCR with the universal primers M1SS and BC2_uni_R. For the original study's pipeline: Each sample was normalized by randomly selecting 1 million high-quality reads, each carrying a distinct molecular identifier. Reads sharing molecular identifiers were discarded rather than binned into consensus sequences. CDR3 identification, clonotype clustering and error correction used MiTCR with a Q25 quality threshold and the strictest error-elimination algorithm. A nonparametric unseen species model using Euler transformation provided a lower-bound estimate of total TCR beta diversity. In TCRdb, the public reads were trimmed at Q25 with fastp and aligned with MiXCR, with productive beta chains retained. Under each unique CDR3 protein, matching rows form one entry showing the most common genes and DNA. For this entry, the V and J calls and clone size follow TCRdb and not the study's own pipeline. The table for this sample lists fewer than 950,000 distinct CDR3 sequences; roughly 40% of them were counted only once. Clones ranked in the top ten supply roughly 13% of the sample.

The approximately 41 donors, aged 6 to 90 years, were systemically healthy Caucasian individuals from Russia. Each donor gave ten milliliters of peripheral blood, collected into EDTA-treated Vacutainer tubes. Ficoll-Paque density-gradient centrifugation was used to isolate PBMCs, with at least 7 million per sample. Trizol reagent was used to extract total RNA from PBMCs, with at least 6 micrograms per sample. For every donor, an aliquot of PBMCs went through flow cytometry to measure the percentages of naive CD45RAhigh/CD27high T cells. The table lists this clonotype with a few counts. The antigen it binds to is not known. One base away there is no much larger clone; base qualities are not given. Taken from cysteine to phenylalanine, the CDR3 has 15 residues. Left in the record is the CDR3 DNA by itself, 45 bases read in frame from the first base. V is shortened by 0 bases, J by 1 base, and the region joining them spans 9 bases. CDR1 and CDR2 (MNHEY, SMNVEV) derive from the germline V gene (reference sequence).

The sample taken for sequencing was blood. The V and J segments used are TRBV27 and TRBJ1-1, with the D gene not confidently named. This TCR came from a man aged 18 to 30 in good health. CDR3 loop: CASSLSSVRNTEAFF. The DNA sequence follows: TGTGCCAGCAGTTTATCTTCGGTCAGGAACACTGAAGCTTTCTTT.